These 19 T cell receptor beta chains share one sample of origin, sequenced in a study of CD8 T cells in Susac syndrome. An input of 0.5 to 1 ug of RNA was subjected to reverse transcription using random hexamers. Using its own MiXCR run on the immunoSEQ multiplex PCR reads, TCRdb lists one record per CDR3 protein. The data contain around 170,000 distinct CDR3 sequences, 95% of them singletons. Specimen: CD4+ T cells from PBMCs. Every receptor here comes from a human donor with Susac syndrome.

The genes are TRBV30 and TRBJ1-1; D ambiguous. CDR1 is GTSNPN, CDR2 SVGIG, per germline (reference sequence). V was shortened by 4 bases and J by 5 bases, with 5 bases between the two germline ends. This CDR3 contains 10 residues. The CDR3, as DNA: TGTGCCTGGATTCGGACTGAAGCTTTCTTT. Protein: CAWIRTEAFF. Based on the CDR3 plus reference TRBV30 and TRBJ1-1, the full variable domain is SQTIHQWPATLVQPVGSPLSLECTVEGTSNPNLYWYRQAAGRGLQLLFYSVGIGQISSEVPQNLSASRPQDRQFILSSKKLLLSDSGFYLCAWIRTEAFFGQGTRLTVV.

V is TRBV30 and J is TRBJ2-5; 8 positions match TRBD2. The CDR3 contains 14 residues. Germline lookup yields CDR1 GTSNPN and CDR2 SVGIG (reference sequence). Unmatched junction bases numbered 7, after V lost 2 bases and J lost 5 bases. CDR3 nucleotides: TGTGCCTGGAGTTCCCGGGGGGGCCGGGAGACCCAGTACTTC. Protein sequence: CAWSSRGGRETQYF.

The gene calls are TRBV4-2 and TRBJ2-3, with 10 bases identical to TRBD2. Trimming removed 0 bases from V and 7 bases from J; junction bases left unmatched: 7. The germline gives CDR1 LGHNA, CDR2 YNFKEQ. The CDR3 loop spans 16 amino acids. The CDR3 is CASSQEGTSGVNTQYF. Here the CDR3 DNA reads TGTGCCAGCAGCCAAGAGGGTACTAGCGGGGTAAATACGCAGTATTTT.

The chain employs TRBV5-1 and TRBJ2-1; D call uncertain. CDR3 length: 12 residues. From germline, CDR1 is SGHRS and CDR2 YFSETQ. V was clipped by 4 bases and J by 7 bases, with 9 bases between them. CDR3 loop: CASSRPGNEQFF. CDR3 bases: TGCGCCAGCAGCCGTCCAGGAAATGAGCAGTTCTTC. Filled out from reference TRBV5-1 and TRBJ2-1, the complete variable domain reads KAGVTQTPRYLIKTRGQQVTLSCSPISGHRSVSWYQQTPGQGLQFLFEYFSETQRNKGNFPGRFSGRQFSNSRSEMNVSTLELGDSALYLCASSRPGNEQFFGPGTRLTVL.

Notes on this clonotype: The junction differs from germline at one of its ends, possibly a read error. The chain recombines TRBV20-1 with TRBJ1-1, with D unclear. The CDR3 runs 15 residues. Germline values: CDR1 DFQATT, CDR2 SNEGSKA (reference sequence). CDR3 sequence reads: CSARDSGVGSFEPFF. The CDR3, as DNA: TGCAGTGCTAGAGACTCGGGAGTCGGTTCCTTTGAACCTTTCTTT.

The J gene is TRBJ2-5, the V gene TRBV7-3, with D unclear. Germline values: CDR1 SGHTA, CDR2 FQGTGA. The V and J ends lost 1 base and 3 bases respectively, with 6 bases between them. The CDR3 length is 13 residues. The CDR3 loop is CASSLNGEETQYF. As DNA, the CDR3 is TGTGCCAGCAGCTTAAATGGAGAAGAGACCCAGTACTTC.

A few counts support this clonotype. This sequence joins TRBV5-1 and TRBJ2-7, with D maybe TRBD1 (6 bases). The CDR3 consists of 13 residues. CDR1 SGHRS and CDR2 YFSETQ come from the germline V gene. Trimming removed 4 bases at V and 1 base at J, with 9 bases between. The CDR3: CASSSGQSYEQYF. CDR3 in DNA: TGCGCCAGCAGCAGTGGACAGTCCTACGAGCAGTACTTC.

This chain links TRBV7-2 with TRBJ2-7; no definite D call. Germline loops: CDR1 SGHTA, CDR2 FQGNSA. CDR3 length: 15 amino acids. The V and J ends lost 1 base and 2 bases respectively, with 12 bases between them. CDR3 coding DNA: TGTGCCAGCAGCTTAGTTGTGACGGAAGCCTACGAGCAGTACTTC. Protein sequence: CASSLVVTEAYEQYF.

J is TRBJ2-3 and V is TRBV5-1; 10 bases are shared with TRBD2. Germline assignment: CDR1 SGHRS and CDR2 YFSETQ. The CDR3 covers 15 residues. Trimming removed 5 bases from V and 4 bases from J; junction bases left unmatched: 7. The DNA of the CDR3 is TGCGCCAGCAGGCCAGCTAGCGGGGGCGCAGATACGCAGTATTTT. Its protein is CASRPASGGADTQYF.

This chain uses TRBV4-1 with TRBJ2-5, with 8 positions matching TRBD1. The germline CDR1 and CDR2 sequences are MGHRA and YSYEKL. The CDR3 is 14 residues long. V was pared by 5 bases and J by 5 bases, with 7 bases of the junction left unmatched. CDR3 sequence (DNA): TGCGCCAGCAGCAGGACAGGGATTATGGAGACCCAGTACTTC. Its protein is CASSRTGIMETQYF.

The chain carries TRBV28 and TRBJ2-5, with D tentatively TRBD2 (5 bases). The CDR3 consists of 15 residues. The ends were cut back, 2 bases at V and 4 bases at J, with 14 bases in the middle. Germline CDR1 is MDHEN and CDR2 is SYDVKM. The CDR3 spells CASSLESRRGETQYF. CDR3 bases: TGTGCCAGCAGTTTAGAGTCGCGCCGGGGAGAGACCCAGTACTTC. The whole variable domain, filled in from reference TRBV28 and TRBJ2-5, reads DVKVTQSSRYLVKRTGEKVFLECVQDMDHENMFWYRQDPGLGLRLIYFSYDVKMKEKGDIPEGYSVSREKKERFSLILESASTNQTSMYLCASSLESRRGETQYFGPGTRLLVL.

Of note for this clonotype: Its ends do not fully match the called genes, so a read error is possible. The J gene is TRBJ2-1, the V gene TRBV29-1, with D uncertain. This CDR3 region has 11 residues. CDR1 is SQVTM and CDR2 is ANQGSEA in the germline V gene. In nucleotides, the CDR3 is TGCAGCGTTGTATCCTTCAATGAGCAGTTCTTC. This codes for CSVVSFNEQFF.

The chain joins TRBV7-9 to TRBJ2-1; 9 bases align to TRBD2. Germline V gene lookup returns CDR1 SEHNR and CDR2 FQNEAQ (reference sequence). The length of the CDR3 is 15 residues. V was pared by 5 bases and J by 5 bases, with 7 bases of the junction left unmatched. CDR3 DNA: TGTGCCAGCAGCCTCCGGCGGGGGGGCAACAATGAGCAGTTCTTC. Translation: CASSLRRGGNNEQFF.

V is TRBV20-1 and J is TRBJ2-5; no reliable D call. This CDR3 has 16 residues. The V gene's germline CDR1 is DFQATT and CDR2 SNEGSKA (reference sequence). Trimming stripped 3 bases from V and 3 bases from J, with 20 bases between. CDR3: CSARGSLGSVEETQYF. The CDR3 DNA sequence: TGCAGTGCTAGGGGTTCCCTCGGGTCCGTCGAAGAGACCCAGTACTTC.

V gene TRBV18 combines with J gene TRBJ2-7, with a tentative D call TRBD1 (6 bases). The CDR3 covers 14 residues. The germline CDR1 and CDR2 sequences are KGHSH and LQKENI. V was pared by 6 bases and J by 0 bases, with 12 bases between. CDR3 region: CASSRDTSSYEQYF. The CDR3 region has the DNA TGTGCCAGCTCCCGGGACACGAGCTCCTACGAGCAGTACTTC.

The chain combines TRBV6-1 with TRBJ1-5; D is perhaps TRBD1 (6 bases). This CDR3 is built from 15 residues. Germline V gene data show CDR1 as MNHNS and CDR2 as SASEGT. Trimming left V 0 bases short and J 5 bases short, with 11 bases between. CDR3 region: CASSEALGGYQPQHF. DNA of the CDR3: TGTGCCAGCAGTGAAGCTCTAGGGGGTTATCAGCCCCAGCATTTT.

Note on this clonotype: One end of the junction is discordant with germline, which a read error may explain. The chain employs TRBV7-8 and TRBJ2-5, with D hard to call. Germline CDR1 is SGHVS and CDR2 is FQNEAQ. The CDR3 runs 12 residues. The CDR3 DNA follows: TGTGCCAGCAGCCCCGTCCTGGTTGGGGTTCACTTC. Protein sequence: CASSPVLVGVHF.

The CDR3 coding sequence is TGCGCCAGCAGCTTCGAGCGGGGCGACACAGATACGCAGTATTTT. It encodes CASSFERGDTDTQYF. The V call is TRBV5-1, the J call TRBJ2-3; TRBD2 aligns across 7 bases. The CDR3 sequence is 15 residues long. From germline, CDR1 is SGHRS and CDR2 YFSETQ. The junction had 5 bases not matched to a gene; V was cut back by 2 bases and J by 2 bases. Full variable domain (rest looked up from reference TRBV5-1 and TRBJ2-3): KAGVTQTPRYLIKTRGQQVTLSCSPISGHRSVSWYQQTPGQGLQFLFEYFSETQRNKGNFPGRFSGRQFSNSRSEMNVSTLELGDSALYLCASSFERGDTDTQYFGPGTRLTVL.

The gene calls are TRBV4-3 and TRBJ2-2, with D possibly matching TRBD1 (6 bases). The germline V gene has CDR1 LGHNA and CDR2 YSLEER. Trimming stripped 3 bases from V and 3 bases from J, with 11 bases between. This CDR3 has 15 amino acids. The CDR3, as DNA: TGCGCCAGCAGCCAGCAGACAGGTTACACCGGGGAGCTGTTTTTT. This gives the protein CASSQQTGYTGELFF.